This T cell receptor beta chain was captured by sequencing in a study of OX40 agonist ivuxolimab in advanced cancers. The CDR3 sequence is 15 residues long. CDR1 MGHRA and CDR2 YSYEKL come from the germline V gene. V lost 4 bases to trimming and J lost 3 bases, with 16 bases between them. Measured with immunoSEQ multiplex PCR; TCRdb has only the in-frame clones, and not every one. The data show 20,000 to 30,000 clones, about 70% seen once. This receptor was identified in an adult with an advanced solid tumor such as melanoma, head and neck, liver or kidney cancer. The sequences come from CD4+ or CD8+ T cells sorted from blood, collected in a trial of the OX40 agonist ivuxolimab. The chain recombines TRBV4-1 with TRBJ2-7, with a tentative D call TRBD2 (6 bases). The CDR3 DNA reads TGCGCCAGCAGCCCACGCGGGAAGGGGATCTACGAGCAGTACTTC. It yields the protein CASSPRGKGIYEQYF.